The clone carrying this TCR beta chain was counted a single time. This specimen belongs to a study of cytomegalovirus exposure and HLA in healthy donors. The CDR3 covers 11 residues. V gave up 0 bases and J gave up 8 bases, with 4 bases separating them. CDR1 and CDR2 from the germline V gene are MNHNS and SASEGT. PCR used 60 Vbeta primers and 13 Jbeta primers. The data were produced by immunoSEQ multiplex PCR, yet TCRdb's version contains in-frame clones alone and is incomplete. There are over 95,000 clones in the sample; about 80% occur only once, and about 12% lies in the top ten. Specimen: PBMCs. This chain connects TRBV6-1 to TRBJ1-2; D unclear. This TCR was recovered from a middle-aged woman in good health and CMV-seropositive. Written as DNA, the CDR3 is TGTGCCAGCAGTGAAGCGGAGGGCTACACCTTC. This encodes CASSEAEGYTF.